The rows below give T cell receptor beta chains drawn from one sample of a study of OX40 agonist ivuxolimab in advanced cancers. TCRdb's copy holds only in-frame clones and misses some; the assay was immunoSEQ multiplex PCR. Found here are approximately 92,000 clones, approximately 94% of them singletons; the top ten hold 2% to 2.5%. The sequencing used CD4+ or CD8+ T cells sorted from blood, collected in a trial of the OX40 agonist ivuxolimab. The source is an adult with an advanced solid tumor such as melanoma, head and neck, liver or kidney cancer. CDR3s include the opening cysteine and the closing phenylalanine or tryptophan. D genes are given only for firm matches. Only part of the rows carry a size: once, few, many, or a class if the clone is expanded.

CDR3 DNA | CDR3 protein | D gene | clone size | J gene | V gene
TGCAGCGTTGAGGATCATGATAGGGAAGACTACGGCTACACCTTC | CSVEDHDREDYGYTF | - | - | TRBJ1-2 | TRBV29-1
TGTGCCAGCAAAGGGAGTGGCGACACTGAAGCTTTCTTT | CASKGSGDTEAFF | - | - | TRBJ1-1 | TRBV7-9
TGCGCCAGCAGCCAAGATCGGGACAGCTACTACGAGCAGTACTTC | CASSQDRDSYYEQYF | TRBD1 | - | TRBJ2-7 | TRBV4-3
TGTGCCAGCAGCTTACTAGGGAGTGGAAACACCATATATTTT | CASSLLGSGNTIYF | - | - | TRBJ1-3 | TRBV7-3
TGTGCCAGCAGTCCTCCCCGCAGCTTCTATGGCTACACCTTC | CASSPPRSFYGYTF | - | - | TRBJ1-2 | TRBV28
TGCGCCAGCAGCCTCCTAGCGGGGGACACAGATACGCAGTATTTT | CASSLLAGDTDTQYF | TRBD2 | - | TRBJ2-3 | TRBV4-1
TGTGCCAGCAGCCACCTCGGATCGGACGGCGGACTGTTTTTT | CASSHLGSDGGLFF | - | - | TRBJ1-4 | TRBV7-9
TGTGCCAGCAGCCCCGGGACAGGGCAGAGACAGCCCCAGCATTTT | CASSPGTGQRQPQHF | TRBD1 | - | TRBJ1-5 | TRBV9
TGCGCCAGCAGCCGGGCGGTCACAGAGAACACTGAAGCTTTCTTT | CASSRAVTENTEAFF | - | - | TRBJ1-1 | TRBV4-1
TGTGCCAGCAGCGTTGGTAGCGGGAGCTCCTACGAGCAGTACTTC | CASSVGSGSSYEQYF | TRBD2 | - | TRBJ2-7 | TRBV9
TGTGCCAGCAGTTCCTCCGGGTCTACCGGAAACACCATATATTTT | CASSSSGSTGNTIYF | - | - | TRBJ1-3 | TRBV27
TGTGCCAGCAGCTTGAGCGGGAGCTCCTACAATGAGCAGTTCTTC | CASSLSGSSYNEQFF | TRBD2 | - | TRBJ2-1 | TRBV7-9
TGCGCCAGCAGCTGGGGCGATGGGGATGAGCAGTTCTTC | CASSWGDGDEQFF | - | - | TRBJ2-1 | TRBV5-1
TGTGCCAGCAGCACCTCCGGGACGAGGGTAGATACGCAGTATTTT | CASSTSGTRVDTQYF | - | - | TRBJ2-3 | TRBV5-5
TGTGCCAGCAGTCTGAGCCGCGGGGGCTACGAGCAGTACTTC | CASSLSRGGYEQYF | TRBD2 | - | TRBJ2-7 | TRBV27
TGTGCCAGCAGCACCGCAGGGGGCAATCAGCCCCAGCATTTT | CASSTAGGNQPQHF | - | - | TRBJ1-5 | TRBV5-6
TGTGCCTGGAGTACAGGGATTCGGGGTGCCGGCTACACCTTC | CAWSTGIRGAGYTF | - | - | TRBJ1-2 | TRBV30
TGTGCCAGTAGTTCCTCCCCCTTGAGCAATGAGCAGTTCTTC | CASSSSPLSNEQFF | - | - | TRBJ2-1 | TRBV19
TGTGCCAGCAGCTTAGGAGGTTACTACAATGAGCAGTTCTTC | CASSLGGYYNEQFF | - | - | TRBJ2-1 | TRBV7-9
TGTGCCAGCAGCTTGGCCAACCTAGCGGAAACCAATGAGCAGTTCTTC | CASSLANLAETNEQFF | TRBD2 | once | TRBJ2-1 | TRBV5-6
TGTGCCAGCACCAAAGCACCGGGCCTATTCTACAATGAGCAGTTCTTC | CASTKAPGLFYNEQFF | - | - | TRBJ2-1 | TRBV7-2
TGTGCCAGCAGAGGACGGACCGCAACTAATGAAAAACTGTTTTTT | CASRGRTATNEKLFF | - | - | TRBJ1-4 | TRBV6-1
TGTGCCAGCAGTCCCCCCGGAGCGGGAGGGTGGGAGACCCAGTACTTC | CASSPPGAGGWETQYF | TRBD2 | - | TRBJ2-5 | TRBV28
TGTGCCTGGGCCGCCGGGGAGCTGTTTTTT | CAWAAGELFF | - | - | TRBJ2-2 | TRBV30
TGTGCCAGCAGCGTAGAGGGGGTGGCGGGGCGCACAGATACGCAGTATTTT | CASSVEGVAGRTDTQYF | - | - | TRBJ2-3 | TRBV9
TGTGCCAGCAGCGGGACAGGGCGGCTTGGGGAGACCCAGTACTTC | CASSGTGRLGETQYF | TRBD1 | - | TRBJ2-5 | TRBV5-4
TGTGCCAGCAGCTTAGTAGCAGGAGCTCACAATGAGCAGTTCTTC | CASSLVAGAHNEQFF | - | - | TRBJ2-1 | TRBV7-6
TGCGCCAGCAGCCAAATAAAGGATCAGCCCCAGCATTTT | CASSQIKDQPQHF | - | - | TRBJ1-5 | TRBV4-1
TGTGCCAGCCTACCTCTCGACAGGGTAAAGACTGAAGCTTTCTTT | CASLPLDRVKTEAFF | TRBD1 | - | TRBJ1-1 | TRBV28
TGTGCCAGCAGTTTAGTACAGGGGAGCTCCTACGAGCAGTACTTC | CASSLVQGSSYEQYF | TRBD1 | - | TRBJ2-7 | TRBV27
TGTGCCAGCAGCTTAGTAGACAGCAACTATGGCTACACCTTC | CASSLVDSNYGYTF | - | - | TRBJ1-2 | TRBV11-2
TGTGCCAGCAGCGGCCCCCGGGGCCTGAACTCCGAGCAGTACTTC | CASSGPRGLNSEQYF | - | - | TRBJ2-7 | TRBV11-3
TGTGCCACCACACTACAGGGTCTGGGCAATCAGCCCCAGCATTTT | CATTLQGLGNQPQHF | - | - | TRBJ1-5 | TRBV28
TGTGCCAGCAGTGCAACGGGGGAGATGCAGCCCCAGCATTTT | CASSATGEMQPQHF | - | - | TRBJ1-5 | TRBV6-6
TGTGCAAGTCGCTTAGTTTACGCCTCCGGCGGGACTAGCGGGAACAACACCGGGGAGCTGTTTTTT | CASRLVYASGGTSGNNTGELFF | - | - | TRBJ2-2 | TRBV12-2
TGTGCCAGTAGTATAGGTTCTAGCGCAAACTCCTACAATGAGCAGTTCTTC | CASSIGSSANSYNEQFF | - | - | TRBJ2-1 | TRBV19
TGTGCCAGCATGAGTGGGACTAGCGGGATTTACAATGAGCAGTTCTTC | CASMSGTSGIYNEQFF | TRBD2 | - | TRBJ2-1 | TRBV2
TGTGCCAGCAGCCCCACAGGTTCCTACAATGAGCAGTTCTTC | CASSPTGSYNEQFF | - | - | TRBJ2-1 | TRBV4-2
TGTGCCAGCAGCTTTGAGGGTAGCGGGAATGAGCAGTTCTTC | CASSFEGSGNEQFF | TRBD2 | - | TRBJ2-1 | TRBV7-2
TGTGCCAGCACGCTCCCCCCGGGGGAGAACACTGAAGCTTTCTTT | CASTLPPGENTEAFF | - | - | TRBJ1-1 | TRBV7-2
TGCGCCAGCAGCTTAGGTAGCGGGGATTCCTACGAGCAGTACTTC | CASSLGSGDSYEQYF | TRBD2 | - | TRBJ2-7 | TRBV5-1
TGTGCCAGTGGGGACGGAGACTTAGAAGGAGAGCAGTACTTC | CASGDGDLEGEQYF | - | - | TRBJ2-7 | TRBV19
TGTGCCAGCAGCTTAGTGGGCAGCCCAACCTTC | CASSLVGSPTF | - | - | TRBJ2-7 | TRBV11-2
TGTGCCAGCAGCACAAATCAACGGACTAGCGGGGGAGCTAGCACAGATACGCAGTATTTT | CASSTNQRTSGGASTDTQYF | TRBD2 | once | TRBJ2-3 | TRBV9
TGTGCCTGGAGTGTAACATCGGGCCCCTATAATTCACCCCTCCACTTT | CAWSVTSGPYNSPLHF | - | - | TRBJ1-6 | TRBV30
TGTGCCAGTAGTACGGGATTGAACTATGGCTACACCTTC | CASSTGLNYGYTF | - | - | TRBJ1-2 | TRBV19
TGTGCCACCTCATTAGAAGTAGAGGGAAGCTACGAGCAGTACTTC | CATSLEVEGSYEQYF | - | - | TRBJ2-7 | TRBV7-6
TGTGCCAGCAGTGAAATCGCCAGCGAATATGGCTACACCTTC | CASSEIASEYGYTF | - | - | TRBJ1-2 | TRBV6-1
TGTGCCAGCAGTGACGCCAAGAGCTCCTATAATTCACCCCTCCACTTT | CASSDAKSSYNSPLHF | - | - | TRBJ1-6 | TRBV6-1
TGCGCCAGCAGCCAAGATCGCAAGGACACAAATTACAATGAGCAGTTCTTC | CASSQDRKDTNYNEQFF | - | - | TRBJ2-1 | TRBV4-1
TGTGCCAGCCACAGGGTTTCGCGGGAGACCGGGGAGCTGTTTTTT | CASHRVSRETGELFF | - | - | TRBJ2-2 | TRBV5-3
TGTGCCAGCAGCTTTTCAGAGGGGGGTGGTGAGCAGTACTTC | CASSFSEGGGEQYF | - | - | TRBJ2-7 | TRBV7-8
TGTGCCAGCAGCTTATCTAGACAGGGGGAAAACATTCAGTACTTC | CASSLSRQGENIQYF | TRBD1 | - | TRBJ2-4 | TRBV7-9
TGTGCCAGCAGTTGGACGGTCACAGCGAACACCGGGGAGCTGTTTTTT | CASSWTVTANTGELFF | - | - | TRBJ2-2 | TRBV6-5
TGTGCCAGCAGCTCGACAGTGTGGGTAGGAAACACCATATATTTT | CASSSTVWVGNTIYF | - | few | TRBJ1-3 | TRBV7-2